A selection of T cell receptor beta chains follows, all from one sample in a study of T cell repertoires in cytomegalovirus infection. MiXCR, run by TCRdb on the reads, gives a single entry per CDR3 protein. The sample carries some 600,000 distinct CDR3 sequences, about 24% recorded once. The sample consisted of CD8+ T cells from PBMCs. The receptors here all came from a human donor in good health (CMV status not recorded). Some clones in this sample may be carry-over from other donors' samples. Each CDR3 is given with its conserved first and last residue. A D gene is named only where the DNA matches it firmly. Expanded clones are given a class, and other clones once, few, many or no size at all.

length	D	V	J	size	DNA	CDR3
18	-	TRBV7-6	TRBJ1-2	many	TGTGCCAGCAGCCAGTCCTGGGTGACTGGGAATTCATTCTATGGCTACACCTTC	CASSQSWVTGNSFYGYTF
16	-	TRBV29-1	TRBJ2-5	few	TGCAGCGTCCCGGTAAAAGCAGGGCGGGTTCCGAGGGCCCAGTACTTC	CSVPVKAGRVPRAQYF
11	TRBD1	TRBV29-1	TRBJ1-1	-	TGCAGCGTTGGCCAGGGGGCTGAAGCTTTCTTT	CSVGQGAEAFF
17	-	TRBV27	TRBJ1-2	few	TGTGCCAGCAGTTTATCGGGGGAGGAGCGGCAGGGCTATGGCTACACCTTC	CASSLSGEERQGYGYTF
13	TRBD1	TRBV29-1	TRBJ1-4	-	TGCAGCGTTGAGACAGGGAGGTATGAAAAACTGTTTTTT	CSVETGRYEKLFF
15	-	TRBV20-1	TRBJ1-2	few	TGCAGTGCTAGGGGGCCCCGGACAAGTGAAAATGGCTACACCTTC	CSARGPRTSENGYTF
16	-	TRBV7-9	TRBJ1-4	-	TGTGCCAGCGGATCCTCAGGTGGGGGTATGGATGAAAAACTGTTTTTT	CASGSSGGGMDEKLFF
17	-	TRBV11-2	TRBJ2-1	few	TGTGCCAGCAGCCACATTTATGTAGGGGTCAATTACAATGAGCAGTTCTTC	CASSHIYVGVNYNEQFF
11	-	TRBV7-9	TRBJ1-6	many	TGTGCCAGCAGCGGTAATTCACCCCTCCACTTT	CASSGNSPLHF
15	TRBD2	TRBV13	TRBJ2-3	once	TGTGCCAGCAGCCTCAGCGGGGGGCCGGCAGATACGCAGTATTTT	CASSLSGGPADTQYF
17	-	TRBV12-3/TRBV12-4	TRBJ2-3	few	TGTGCCAGCAGTTTAGCGCCTCCGGGACTGACTCGGGATACGCAGTATTTT	CASSLAPPGLTRDTQYF
15	-	TRBV4-1	TRBJ2-3	-	TGCGCCAGTGAAAGAGGGGGGACTAGCACAGATACGCAGTATTTT	CASERGGTSTDTQYF